These 2 T cell receptor beta chains share one sample of origin, sequenced in a study of blood T cells in healthy people across ages. For the second PCR, which ran for roughly 6 to 12 cycles, a sample-barcoded 5' primer and a J-beta primer mix were used. Each CDR3 protein is one row after TCRdb ran MiXCR on the 5' RACE reads. The table records hundreds of thousands of distinct CDR3 sequences, approximately 31% of them present only once. The sample taken for sequencing was blood. Source of these receptors: an elderly woman in good health.

This clonotype was seen at least ten times. The chain uses TRBV7-3 and TRBJ2-1; 9 positions agree with TRBD2. The CDR3 runs to 16 residues. Germline CDR1 SGHTA, CDR2 FQGTGA. V lost 0 bases to trimming and J lost 7 bases; unmatched junction nucleotides: 7. For the CDR3, the DNA is TGTGCCAGCAGCTTAACGGCGGGGGGGCTCTTGAATGAGCAGTTCTTC. Translated: CASSLTAGGLLNEQFF. The entire variable domain, with the rest obtained from reference TRBV7-3 and TRBJ2-1, is as follows: GAGVSQTPSNKVTEKGKYVELRCDPISGHTALYWYRQSLGQGPEFLIYFQGTGAADDSGLPNDRFFAVRPEGSVSTLKIQRTERGDSAVYLCASSLTAGGLLNEQFFGPGTRLTVL.

The CDR3 loop is CSASGGRGLNTEAFF. The CDR3 region has the DNA TGCAGTGCTAGCGGGGGGAGGGGGCTTAACACTGAAGCTTTCTTT. The chain carries TRBV20-1 and TRBJ1-1; 7 positions match TRBD1. CDR1 and CDR2 from the germline V gene are DFQATT and SNEGSKA (reference sequence). The CDR3 covers 15 residues. V lost 3 bases to trimming and J lost 2 bases; unmatched junction nucleotides: 9.